Listed here are 10 T cell receptor beta chains from one sample, sequenced in a study of CD4 T cell repertoires and nickel. TCRdb re-called the RT-PCR reads with MiXCR, one entry per CDR3 protein. In the table there are some 250 distinct CDR3 sequences, approximately 80% of which are singletons. Sample: CD4+ T cells from blood, not recorded whether cultured. These receptors came from a human donor in a nickel allergy study, with or without nickel allergy (not recorded which). It is not recorded whether this sample comes from one donor or several.

J is TRBJ2-1 and V is TRBV5-8; 7 positions match TRBD2. Germline CDR1 is SGHTS and CDR2 is YDEGEE. The CDR3 has 16 amino acids. Germline trimming cut 0 bases from V and 7 bases from J; bases unmatched to any gene: 10. CDR3 DNA: TGTGCCAGCAGCTTGGGCGGCTTTAGCGGGCGGAATGAGCAGTTCTTC. The encoded protein is CASSLGGFSGRNEQFF.

This chain joins TRBV7-2 and TRBJ2-7, with a weak D call TRBD1 (6 bases). CDR3 length: 13 residues. V gave up 5 bases and J gave up 6 bases, with 14 bases separating them. Germline V gene data show CDR1 as SGHTA and CDR2 as FQGNSA. CDR3: CASSPVVQGEQYF. The CDR3 DNA reads as TGTGCCAGCAGCCCAGTTGTACAGGGCGAGCAGTACTTC.

The chain combines TRBV7-2 with TRBJ2-4, with a possible D match to TRBD2 (6 bases). Germline values: CDR1 SGHTA, CDR2 FQGNSA. There are 14 residues in the CDR3. Trimming pared 5 bases from V and 7 bases from J, leaving 15 bases between. The CDR3 region is CASSKSGTFNIQYF. In DNA form, the CDR3 reads TGTGCCAGCAGCAAATCCGGGACTTTCAACATTCAGTACTTC. The whole variable domain, filled in from reference TRBV7-2 and TRBJ2-4, reads GAGVSQSPSNKVTEKGKDVELRCDPISGHTALYWYRQSLGQGLEFLIYFQGNSAPDKSGLPSDRFSAERTGGSVSTLTIQRTQQEDSAVYLCASSKSGTFNIQYFGAGTRLSVL.

The rearrangement links TRBV18 to TRBJ2-3, with no clear D. V lost 2 bases, J lost 6 bases, and 6 bases lay in between. The germline CDR1 and CDR2 sequences are KGHSH and LQKENI. The CDR3 totals 12 residues. CDR3 bases: TGTGCCAGCTCACCAAACCGTGATACGCAGTATTTT. It encodes CASSPNRDTQYF.

The chain employs TRBV6-1 and TRBJ2-1, with 7 bases lining up with TRBD2. V shed 3 bases and J 0 bases; nucleotides not matched to a gene: 11. CDR1 and CDR2 (germline): MNHNS, SASEGT. This CDR3 has 18 residues. The CDR3 coding sequence is TGTGCCAGCAGTGACTCGAGGTGGGGCGGGAGCTCCTACAATGAGCAGTTCTTC. It yields the protein CASSDSRWGGSSYNEQFF.

The V gene is TRBV20-1, the J gene TRBJ2-1, with D unclear. The V end was cut by 2 bases, the J end by 0 bases, with 8 bases between. The CDR3 consists of 14 residues. Germline V gene data show CDR1 as DFQATT and CDR2 as SNEGSKA (reference sequence). DNA for the CDR3: TGCAGTGCTAGAACTCCGAGCTCCTACAATGAGCAGTTCTTC. This translates into CSARTPSSYNEQFF.

The chain employs TRBV12-3 or TRBV12-4 and TRBJ1-1, with a weak D call TRBD1 (6 bases). This CDR3 contains 17 residues. The V end lost 3 bases, the J end lost 10 bases, and 27 bases lay between the germline ends. In DNA form, the CDR3 reads TGTGCCAGCAGTTTGCTCCCACAGACAGGAGGTACCACGGGAGCTTTCTTT. Its translation: CASSLLPQTGGTTGAFF.

This chain joins TRBV3-1 and TRBJ2-7, with D uncertain. V lost 5 bases, J lost 2 bases, and 16 bases lay in between. CDR1 is LGHDT and CDR2 is YNNKEL in the germline V gene (reference sequence). The CDR3 extends over 15 amino acids. CDR3 in DNA: TGTGCCAGCAGCAACCGGCCTACCCGTACCTACGAGCAGTACTTC. Amino acid sequence: CASSNRPTRTYEQYF.

The genes are TRBV5-1 and TRBJ2-7, with 7 bases that match TRBD1. This CDR3 is 13 amino acids long. After removal of 0 bases from V and 7 bases from J, the junction contained 4 bases not matched to a gene. CDR1 is SGHRS, CDR2 YFSETQ, per germline. CDR3 sequence reads: CASSLGQGTEQYF. DNA for the CDR3: TGCGCCAGCAGCTTGGGACAGGGCACGGAGCAGTACTTC.

This clonotype appeared a single time. The chain joins TRBV20-1 to TRBJ2-1, with 8 bases that match TRBD2. The CDR3 consists of 15 residues. Germline V gene lookup returns CDR1 DFQATT and CDR2 SNEGSKA (reference sequence). The V segment lost 5 bases and the J segment 2 bases; nucleotides outside the gene matches: 8. The CDR3 region is CSARKRGLTYNEQFF. DNA of the CDR3: TGCAGTGCTCGAAAGCGGGGGCTGACCTACAATGAGCAGTTCTTC.